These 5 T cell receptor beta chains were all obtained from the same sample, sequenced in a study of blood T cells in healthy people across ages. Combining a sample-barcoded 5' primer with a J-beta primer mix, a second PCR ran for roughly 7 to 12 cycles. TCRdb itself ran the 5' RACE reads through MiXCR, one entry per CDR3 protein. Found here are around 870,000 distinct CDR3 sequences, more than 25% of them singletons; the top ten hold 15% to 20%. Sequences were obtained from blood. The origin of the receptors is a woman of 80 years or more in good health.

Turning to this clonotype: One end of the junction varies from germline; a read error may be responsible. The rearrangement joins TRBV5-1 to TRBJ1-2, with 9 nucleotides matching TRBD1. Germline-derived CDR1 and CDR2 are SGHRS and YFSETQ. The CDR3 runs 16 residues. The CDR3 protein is CASITDPGTGSYGCTF. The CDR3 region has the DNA TGCGCCAGCATCACAGACCCCGGGACAGGGAGCTATGGCTGCACCTTC.

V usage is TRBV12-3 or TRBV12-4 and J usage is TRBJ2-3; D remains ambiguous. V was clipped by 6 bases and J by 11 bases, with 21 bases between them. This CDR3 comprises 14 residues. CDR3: CASRRKEISDVQYF. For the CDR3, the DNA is TGTGCCAGCAGACGGAAAGAGATTTCAGATGTGCAGTATTTT.

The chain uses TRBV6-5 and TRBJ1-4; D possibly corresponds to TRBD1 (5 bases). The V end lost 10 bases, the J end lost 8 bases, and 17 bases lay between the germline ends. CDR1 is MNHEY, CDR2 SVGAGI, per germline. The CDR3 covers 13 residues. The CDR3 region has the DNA TGTGCCATCCGGGGCGGTGGCGGAGAAAAACTGTTTTTT. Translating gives CAIRGGGGEKLFF.

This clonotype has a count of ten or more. CDR3 DNA: TGTGCCAGCAGCTCTAGGACAGGTTACAATGAGCAGTTCTTC. Translating it yields CASSSRTGYNEQFF. The chain has TRBV7-2 and TRBJ2-1; 7 nucleotides agree with TRBD1. Germline trimming cut 4 bases from V and 4 bases from J; bases unmatched to any gene: 4. The CDR3 is made up of 14 amino acids. Germline CDR1 and CDR2: SGHTA and FQGNSA.

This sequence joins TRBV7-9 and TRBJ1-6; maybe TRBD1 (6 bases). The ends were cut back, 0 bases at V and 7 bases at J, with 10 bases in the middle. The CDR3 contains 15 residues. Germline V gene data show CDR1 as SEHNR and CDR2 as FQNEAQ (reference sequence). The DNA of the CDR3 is TGTGCCAGCAGCTTAGCGCAGGGGCTCAATTCACCCCTCCACTTT. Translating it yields CASSLAQGLNSPLHF. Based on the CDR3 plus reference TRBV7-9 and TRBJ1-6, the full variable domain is DTGVSQNPRHKITKRGQNVTFRCDPISEHNRLYWYRQTLGQGPEFLTYFQNEAQLEKSRLLSDRFSAERPKGSFSTLEIQRTEQGDSAMYLCASSLAQGLNSPLHFGNGTRLTVT.